The 12 T cell receptor beta chains in this list originate from one sample, sequenced in a study of cytomegalovirus exposure and HLA in healthy donors. Primers for the PCR totalled 60 Vbeta and 13 Jbeta. Here immunoSEQ multiplex PCR was the method, and the copy in TCRdb shows in-frame clones only, minus some. The sample consists of some 170,000 clones, 72% of them appearing once. The sequencing sample was made of PBMCs. The receptor set was obtained from a human donor in good health.

V gene TRBV7-3 combines with J gene TRBJ1-1; D might be TRBD1 (5 bases). Between the trimmed V and J ends, which lost 6 bases and 1 base, there was a span of 12 bases. CDR3 length: 14 residues. The germline gives CDR1 SGHTA, CDR2 FQGTGA. Written as DNA, the CDR3 is TGTGCCAGCAGTTTGCACCAGGGGAACACTGAAGCTTTCTTT. Amino acids: CASSLHQGNTEAFF.

This clone was observed a handful of times. This chain links TRBV7-2 with TRBJ1-4; D is unresolved. V dropped 5 bases and J dropped 2 bases, with 15 bases sitting between them. CDR3 length: 16 amino acids. CDR1 and CDR2 from the germline V gene are SGHTA and FQGNSA. The CDR3 DNA reads as TGTGCCAGCAGCGGCTCATTAGCGTCGACTAATGAAAAACTGTTTTTT. It specifies CASSGSLASTNEKLFF.

This clone was counted a single time. The rearrangement links TRBV11-2 to TRBJ2-7; maybe TRBD2 (6 bases). The V gene lost 2 bases and the J gene lost 3 bases, with 11 bases spanning the gap. Germline CDR1 is SGHAT and CDR2 is FQNNGV. The CDR3 totals 14 residues. The CDR3, as DNA: TGTGCCAGCAGCTTATATGGGGGAGGCTACGAGCAGTACTTC. Translating it yields CASSLYGGGYEQYF.

This chain connects TRBV9 to TRBJ2-2; D call uncertain. V gave up 0 bases and J gave up 1 base, with 10 bases separating them. Germline lookup yields CDR1 SGDLS and CDR2 YYNGEE. The CDR3 contains 16 residues. As DNA, the CDR3 is TGTGCCAGCAGCGTAGTCTGGGCAGGGAACACCGGGGAGCTGTTTTTT. Protein product: CASSVVWAGNTGELFF.

The chain recombines TRBV18 with TRBJ1-4; D might be TRBD1 (6 bases). This CDR3 region has 15 residues. CDR1 is KGHSH and CDR2 is LQKENI in the germline V gene. Trimming shortened V by 6 bases and J by 3 bases, and 14 bases separated the two germline ends. The CDR3 DNA is TGTGCCAGCTCGCTCCGACAGGTATCTAATGAAAAACTGTTTTTT. The encoded protein is CASSLRQVSNEKLFF.

The CDR3 loop reads CASSLSMGGPQAFF. DNA for the CDR3: TGTGCCAGCAGTTTATCGATGGGAGGTCCCCAAGCTTTCTTT. J is TRBJ1-1 and V is TRBV27, with D unresolved. V was pared by 0 bases and J by 9 bases, with 14 bases between. This CDR3 spans 14 amino acids. CDR1 and CDR2 from the germline V gene are MNHEY and SMNVEV (reference sequence).

This sequence joins TRBV7-8 and TRBJ1-2; possibly TRBD1 for D (5 bases). Germline V gene sequence: CDR1 SGHVS, CDR2 FQNEAQ. CDR3 length: 17 amino acids. V was shortened by 0 bases and J by 4 bases, with 18 bases between the two germline ends. The CDR3 coding sequence is TGTGCCAGCAGCTTAGCCTTCGTAGGGCGGGGCACCTATGGCTACACCTTC. Protein: CASSLAFVGRGTYGYTF.

This clone was picked up a small number of times. The rearrangement joins TRBV2 to TRBJ1-2, with TRBD1 matching 10 bases. Germline V gene data show CDR1 as SNHLY and CDR2 as FYNNEI. This CDR3 is built from 15 residues. V was pared by 7 bases and J by 7 bases, with 12 bases of the junction left unmatched. The CDR3 loop reads CASNRGTGDEGGYTF. DNA of the CDR3: TGTGCCAGCAATAGAGGGACAGGGGATGAGGGTGGCTACACCTTC.

The CDR3 coding sequence is TGTGCCAGCAGCCAAGATTCGTGGACTAGCGGGGACTTCTCCTACGAGCAGTACTTC. Residues: CASSQDSWTSGDFSYEQYF. V is TRBV4-2 and J is TRBJ2-7; TRBD2 matches at 12 bases. From germline, CDR1 is LGHNA and CDR2 YNFKEQ. The V segment lost 0 bases and the J segment 0 bases; nucleotides outside the gene matches: 9. The CDR3 has 19 amino acids.

This chain joins TRBV30 and TRBJ1-6, with D possibly being TRBD1 (5 bases). Germline CDR1 reads GTSNPN; CDR2 reads SVGIG (reference sequence). The CDR3 loop spans 14 amino acids. Trimming left V 5 bases short and J 7 bases short, with 15 bases between. CDR3 nucleotide sequence: TGTGCCTGGTCGGAGGGACGGAGAAATTCACCCCTCCACTTT. Translation: CAWSEGRRNSPLHF. Combining the CDR3 with reference TRBV30 and TRBJ1-6 gives the whole variable domain SQTIHQWPATLVQPVGSPLSLECTVEGTSNPNLYWYRQAAGRGLQLLFYSVGIGQISSEVPQNLSASRPQDRQFILSSKKLLLSDSGFYLCAWSEGRRNSPLHFGNGTRLTVT.

This clone was counted between two and nine times. V gene TRBV11-2 combines with J gene TRBJ1-1; D remains ambiguous. Trimming shortened V by 1 base and J by 1 base, and 7 bases separated the two germline ends. Per germline, CDR1 SGHAT and CDR2 FQNNGV. The CDR3 has 14 amino acids. CDR3 DNA sequence: TGTGCCAGCAGCTTAGTCGGTGGGAACACTGAAGCTTTCTTT. Its translation: CASSLVGGNTEAFF.

J is TRBJ2-5 and V is TRBV19; TRBD2 matches 7 bases. J lost 2 bases, V lost 5 bases, and 8 bases had no gene match. Per the germline V gene, CDR1 is LNHDA and CDR2 is SQIVND (reference sequence). CDR3 size: 15 residues. The CDR3 is CASSSEGLLQETQYF. CDR3 sequence (DNA): TGTGCCAGTAGTTCAGAGGGACTACTACAAGAGACCCAGTACTTC.